This TCR beta chain originates from a study of blood T cell repertoires in COVID-19. CDR1 LNHDA and CDR2 SQIVND come from the germline V gene (reference sequence). The V segment lost 9 bases and the J segment 11 bases; nucleotides outside the gene matches: 15. The CDR3 runs 13 residues. In the original processing: Reference gene primer amplification gave nucleated cell count estimates. The protocol was immunoSEQ multiplex PCR, while the TCRdb copy is restricted to in-frame clones and leaves out a portion. D and trimming come from the DNA, and the V and J calls and clone size come from that table. The data show about 260,000 clones, approximately 80% seen once.

The source is a man in his 60s with acute or convalescent COVID-19. The chain has TRBV19 and TRBJ1-2; 7 bases line up with TRBD1. Sequencing used peripheral blood. In DNA, the CDR3 is TGTGCCAGCCTTATGACAGGGTGGGGAGTTTACACCTTC. This gives the protein CASLMTGWGVYTF.